This TCR beta chain was sequenced for a study of regulatory T cells in long-lasting Graves disease. Study in general: It was over 5 years of antithyroid drugs, with positive TSH receptor antibodies, that meant persistent Graves' disease.

The V end lost 5 bases, the J end lost 1 base, and 15 bases lay between the germline ends. Germline V CDR1 and CDR2: SGHNT, YENEEA. The CDR3 is 15 amino acids. As to time point: persistent/refractory GD, antithyroid drugs over 5 years with positive TRAb. PBMC RNA was the source of the TCR library. Graves' disease diagnosis used American Thyroid Association guidelines. Points from the study as a whole: Peripheral blood was the sole material, not thyroid tissue. Patients with persistent disease showed a bias toward TRBV28, TRBJ1-2 and TRBJ2-5.

CDR3 regions were amplified by Arm-PCR using iRepertoire HTBI primers to build TCR beta libraries. Each CDR3 protein gets one entry after TCRdb re-called the multiplex PCR reads with MiXCR. Of around 400,000 distinct CDR3 sequences listed, approximately 25% are singletons. This clonotype showed up many times. Its antigen remains unknown. This sequence joins TRBV11-3 and TRBJ2-7; possibly TRBD2 for D (5 bases). Material: peripheral blood mononuclear cells (PBMCs), obtained when the disease was refractory, from a patient treated with antithyroid drugs. This receptor was obtained from a woman in her forties with Graves disease. CDR3 nucleotide sequence: TGTGCCAGCAGCCTTTCCGGGGAGCCGTCCTACGAGCAGTACTTC. It encodes CASSLSGEPSYEQYF.